The clone carrying this T cell receptor (beta chain) occurred once. The CDR3 spans 16 residues. Per the germline V gene, CDR1 is MNHNS and CDR2 is SASEGT. V trimming: 0 bases; J trimming: 5 bases; junction bases outside the gene matches: 6. The data were taken from a study of blood T cell repertoires in COVID-19. Looking at the study overall: Spain, Italy and the United States supplied samples that represented acute and convalescent COVID-19. PBMCs, B-cell-depleted T cells, or T cells provided the cDNA or gDNA that made up the material.

Original methodology: Reference gene primer amplification in the assay estimated nucleated cell counts. TCRdb's table, derived via immunoSEQ multiplex PCR, lists solely in-frame clones and lacks some. V, J and clone size are taken as reported in that table, and D and trimming were inferred from the DNA itself. The table lists fewer than 180,000 clones, around 84% of them singletons. The genes are TRBV6-1 and TRBJ2-7, with 11 bases matching TRBD1. The clonotype originates from a man aged 65 to 79 with acute or convalescent COVID-19. Source material: peripheral blood. The CDR3 sequence is CASSEAPGQGVNEQYF. For the CDR3, the DNA is TGTGCCAGCAGTGAAGCCCCGGGACAGGGGGTCAACGAGCAGTACTTC.